These 9 T cell receptor beta chains share one sample of origin, sequenced in a study of OX40 agonist ivuxolimab in advanced cancers. The method was immunoSEQ multiplex PCR; TCRdb's version includes in-frame clones alone and lacks a portion of them. Found here are about 56,000 clones, around 86% of them singletons; the top ten hold about 4.3%. The sample in question was CD4+ or CD8+ T cells sorted from blood, obtained in a trial of the OX40 agonist ivuxolimab. The source is an adult with an advanced solid tumor such as melanoma, head and neck, liver or kidney cancer.

The chain employs TRBV9 and TRBJ2-1, with TRBD1 as a possible D gene (6 bases). The germline CDR1 and CDR2 sequences are SGDLS and YYNGEE. Deletions cut 2 bases from V and 4 bases from J, with 10 bases between. The CDR3 is made up of 14 amino acids. The CDR3: CASSVVGGYNEQFF. DNA of the CDR3: TGTGCCAGCAGCGTCGTAGGGGGTTACAATGAGCAGTTCTTC. Full variable domain (remainder filled in from reference TRBV9 and TRBJ2-1): DSGVTQTPKHLITATGQRVTLRCSPRSGDLSVYWYQQSLDQGLQFLIQYYNGEERAKGNILERFSAQQFPDLHSELNLSSLELGDSALYFCASSVVGGYNEQFFGPGTRLTVL.

The chain links TRBV7-2 to TRBJ2-3; no clear D gene. CDR1 is SGHTA, CDR2 FQGNSA, per germline. There are 14 residues in the CDR3. V lost 4 bases, J lost 1 base, and 9 bases lay in between. CDR3 protein: CASSYLGRTDTQYF. The CDR3 DNA follows: TGTGCCAGCAGCTATCTTGGACGCACAGATACGCAGTATTTT.

This clone has just a few counts. The chain recombines TRBV5-1 with TRBJ2-7, with 9 bases aligning to TRBD2. The CDR3 contains 14 residues. V dropped 0 bases and J dropped 9; count of bases not matched to a gene: 7. CDR1 is SGHRS, CDR2 YFSETQ, per germline. CDR3 in amino acids: CASSLVRGRAVQYF. Written as DNA, the CDR3 is TGCGCCAGCAGCTTGGTTCGCGGGAGGGCGGTGCAGTACTTC.

The rearrangement joins TRBV19 to TRBJ2-1; 11 nucleotides line up with TRBD1. CDR1 and CDR2 from the germline V gene are LNHDA and SQIVND (reference sequence). After removal of 4 bases from V and 4 bases from J, the junction contained 12 bases not matched to a gene. The CDR3 is made up of 18 amino acids. In DNA form, the CDR3 reads TGTGCCAGTAGTAGAAGGACAGGGGGCACTGTTAAGTACAATGAGCAGTTCTTC. This encodes CASSRRTGGTVKYNEQFF. The full variable domain, rest sourced from reference TRBV19 and TRBJ2-1, is DGGITQSPKYLFRKEGQNVTLSCEQNLNHDAMYWYRQDPGQGLRLIYYSQIVNDFQKGDIAEGYSVSREKKESFPLTVTSAQKNPTAFYLCASSRRTGGTVKYNEQFFGPGTRLTVL.

The chain employs TRBV9 and TRBJ2-3, with 11 positions matching TRBD2. The CDR3 spans 16 residues. Trimming cost V 3 bases and J 2 bases; bases outside gene matches: 5. Germline CDR1 SGDLS, CDR2 YYNGEE. The CDR3 coding sequence is TGTGCCAGCAGCGAAACTAGCGGGAGTGACACAGATACGCAGTATTTT. This encodes CASSETSGSDTDTQYF.

This clone was found a few times. The chain joins TRBV7-2 to TRBJ2-2; D unclear. CDR3 size: 12 residues. Trimming took 3 bases from V and 5 from J, leaving 4 bases between them. Germline V gene lookup returns CDR1 SGHTA and CDR2 FQGNSA. CDR3 amino acids: CASSFRTGELFF. CDR3 nucleotides: TGTGCCAGCAGCTTTAGGACCGGGGAGCTGTTTTTT. The complete variable domain, with remaining parts taken from reference TRBV7-2 and TRBJ2-2, reads GAGVSQSPSNKVTEKGKDVELRCDPISGHTALYWYRQSLGQGLEFLIYFQGNSAPDKSGLPSDRFSAERTGGSVSTLTIQRTQQEDSAVYLCASSFRTGELFFGEGSRLTVL.

This clone was counted a single time. V and J are TRBV6-5 and TRBJ2-7, with D tentatively TRBD1 (6 bases). Germline CDR1 MNHEY, CDR2 SVGAGI. Trimming removed 5 bases at V and 2 bases at J, with 10 bases between. The CDR3 covers 13 residues. CDR3 protein: CASSPGQPYEQYF. CDR3 nucleotide sequence: TGTGCCAGCAGTCCCGGACAGCCCTACGAGCAGTACTTC.

This clone was counted only a few times. The gene calls are TRBV10-3 and TRBJ2-7, with D tentatively TRBD1 (5 bases). Germline values: CDR1 ENHRY, CDR2 SYGVKD. This CDR3 spans 13 amino acids. Trimming cost V 3 bases and J 2 bases, with 8 bases left between them. The CDR3 here is CAISDDSTYEQYF. In DNA, the CDR3 is TGTGCCATCAGTGACGACAGCACCTACGAGCAGTACTTC.

This chain links TRBV2 with TRBJ2-5; D perhaps matches TRBD1 (6 bases). The ends were cut back, 4 bases at V and 5 bases at J, with 14 bases in the middle. This CDR3 region has 14 residues. The germline V gene has CDR1 SNHLY and CDR2 FYNNEI. The CDR3 loop is CASSARGGYETQYF. CDR3 DNA: TGTGCCAGCAGTGCCCGTGGGGGCTATGAGACCCAGTACTTC.